The 22 T cell receptor beta chains below all came from one sample that was sequenced in a study of cytomegalovirus exposure and HLA in healthy donors. The PCR employed 60 Vbeta primers together with 13 Jbeta primers. Repertoires were generated with immunoSEQ multiplex PCR, while TCRdb's copy carries only in-frame clones and drops some. The profile shows about 160,000 clones, about 80% of them singletons. Sequencing input: PBMCs. These receptors were obtained from a girl aged 10-17 years in good health and CMV-seropositive.

The chain uses TRBV11-3 and TRBJ2-3; 7 nucleotides match TRBD1. The trim removed 4 bases at V and 7 bases at J, leaving 11 bases unmatched. The CDR3 covers 15 residues. Germline loops: CDR1 SGHNT, CDR2 YENEEA. The CDR3 here is CASSSRQGSGNTQYF. CDR3 bases: TGTGCCAGCAGCTCACGACAGGGATCAGGAAATACGCAGTATTTT.

The chain combines TRBV7-8 with TRBJ2-7; TRBD1 matches at 7 bases. The V segment lost 5 bases and the J segment 9 bases; nucleotides outside the gene matches: 10. The CDR3 is 13 residues long. Germline V gene data show CDR1 as SGHVS and CDR2 as FQNEAQ. CDR3 nucleotides: TGTGCCAGCAGCCACGGGGACAGTCTTTGGCAGTACTTC. Translated, it gives CASSHGDSLWQYF.

V and J are TRBV7-2 and TRBJ1-2, with 7 bases identical to TRBD1. V shed 4 bases and J 4 bases; nucleotides not matched to a gene: 9. Germline CDR1 is SGHTA and CDR2 is FQGNSA. This CDR3 has 15 residues. The CDR3 coding sequence is TGTGCCAGCAGCTCGGGACAGCGGCTGTCCTATGGCTACACCTTC. Encoded protein: CASSSGQRLSYGYTF.

J is TRBJ1-2 and V is TRBV5-1, with 9 bases lining up with TRBD1. This CDR3 region has 15 residues. Germline V gene lookup returns CDR1 SGHRS and CDR2 YFSETQ. The ends lost 3 bases at V and 4 bases at J; junction bases unmatched: 7. The CDR3 loop is CASSWGQGGGYGYTF. The DNA of the CDR3 is TGCGCCAGCAGCTGGGGACAGGGAGGAGGCTATGGCTACACCTTC.

This chain uses TRBV11-2 with TRBJ2-7, with 9 nucleotides matching TRBD2. V shed 2 bases and J 3 bases; nucleotides not matched to a gene: 5. The germline gives CDR1 SGHAT, CDR2 FQNNGV. The length of the CDR3 is 15 residues. In nucleotides, the CDR3 is TGTGCCAGCAGCTTATTAGCGGGAGCCCTCTACGAGCAGTACTTC. Translating it yields CASSLLAGALYEQYF.

This sequence joins TRBV28 and TRBJ1-2; no clear D. The germline CDR1 and CDR2 sequences are MDHEN and SYDVKM. This CDR3 spans 15 amino acids. V was shortened by 5 bases and J by 5 bases, with 18 bases between the two germline ends. CDR3 sequence reads: CASSPPGRPAYGYTF. CDR3 DNA sequence: TGTGCCAGCAGTCCACCAGGCAGACCCGCTTATGGCTACACCTTC.

The chain combines TRBV5-6 with TRBJ1-1; D remains ambiguous. V was clipped by 0 bases and J by 1 base, with 10 bases between them. The germline gives CDR1 SGHDT, CDR2 YYEEEE. The CDR3 consists of 15 residues. The CDR3 loop is CASSLGARGNTEAFF. CDR3 coding DNA: TGTGCCAGCAGCTTGGGGGCTCGGGGGAACACTGAAGCTTTCTTT.

This clone was picked up one time. This chain joins TRBV28 and TRBJ2-2; TRBD2 aligns across 14 bases. Germline CDR1 is MDHEN and CDR2 is SYDVKM. The ends lost 5 bases at V and 6 bases at J; junction bases unmatched: 8. The CDR3 is 17 amino acids. CDR3 sequence (DNA): TGTGCCAGCAGTCCGGGACTAGCGGGAGAAAAGGCCGGGGAGCTGTTTTTT. Its translation is CASSPGLAGEKAGELFF.

The rearrangement joins TRBV28 to TRBJ1-5; 8 bases match TRBD1. With 3 bases clipped from V and 0 bases from J, the junction kept 7 bases outside the gene matches. Germline CDR1 and CDR2: MDHEN and SYDVKM. There are 17 residues in the CDR3. The CDR3 loop reads CASSFWGQANSNQPQHF. For the CDR3, the DNA is TGTGCCAGCAGTTTTTGGGGACAGGCTAATAGCAATCAGCCCCAGCATTTT.

The rearrangement uses TRBV7-9 and TRBJ2-7; TRBD1 might be the D (6 bases). Trimming stripped 5 bases from V and 4 bases from J, with 9 bases between. Germline V gene sequence: CDR1 SEHNR, CDR2 FQNEAQ (reference sequence). The CDR3 is made up of 12 amino acids. The CDR3 protein is CASSTQGYEQYF. The CDR3 DNA sequence: TGTGCCAGCAGCACACAGGGTTACGAGCAGTACTTC.

This clone was seen only a few times. The rearrangement uses TRBV27 and TRBJ2-1, with TRBD2 identical over 12 bases. V dropped 8 bases and J dropped 9; count of bases not matched to a gene: 11. CDR1 and CDR2 (germline): MNHEY, SMNVEV (reference sequence). This CDR3 is 15 amino acids long. CDR3 loop: CASGKLAGGPPEQFF. DNA for the CDR3: TGTGCCAGCGGAAAACTAGCGGGGGGCCCCCCTGAGCAGTTCTTC.

The rearrangement links TRBV2 to TRBJ2-1; 9 bases map to TRBD2. This CDR3 has 15 amino acids. Germline V gene sequence: CDR1 SNHLY, CDR2 FYNNEI. J was trimmed by 5 bases and V by 3 bases; bases with no gene match: 5. The DNA of the CDR3 is TGTGCCAGCAGTGACGAGACTAGCGGCGACAATGAGCAGTTCTTC. Protein: CASSDETSGDNEQFF.

This clone turned up a few times. The genes are TRBV18 and TRBJ2-1; possible D gene TRBD2, 6 bases. Trimming took off 1 base at V and 7 bases at J, with 17 bases between the two ends. Germline V gene sequence: CDR1 KGHSH, CDR2 LQKENI. This CDR3 region has 16 residues. CDR3 sequence: CASSPRRQSSVNEQFF. The DNA of the CDR3 is TGTGCCAGCTCACCACGGCGGCAGTCTAGCGTTAATGAGCAGTTCTTC.

This chain joins TRBV7-9 and TRBJ2-5; tentative D call: TRBD2 (6 bases). The germline V and J ends were trimmed by 2 bases and 7 bases, with 20 bases remaining between them. CDR1 and CDR2 (germline): SEHNR, FQNEAQ (reference sequence). This CDR3 contains 16 residues. The CDR3 sequence is CASSLNSGGAGGTQYF. CDR3 nucleotides: TGTGCCAGCAGCTTAAATTCGGGCGGAGCGGGTGGGACCCAGTACTTC.

CDR3 DNA: TGTGCCAGCAGCTTTATTAAGGGAATGCAGGGGCCCGGGGAGCTGTTTTTT. It yields the protein CASSFIKGMQGPGELFF. This rearrangement joins TRBV5-6 to TRBJ2-2, with D perhaps matching TRBD1 (6 bases). CDR1 is SGHDT, CDR2 YYEEEE, per germline. The V and J ends lost 2 bases and 6 bases respectively, with 20 bases between them. The CDR3 extends over 17 amino acids.

On this clone: The germline gene is not matched at one end of the junction; a read error may be the cause. CDR3 in amino acids: CASSLLQRRAHF. The CDR3 coding sequence is TGTGCCAGCAGTTTATTACAGAGGAGGGCGCACTTC. V gene TRBV28 combines with J gene TRBJ1-2; D is unresolved. CDR3 length: 12 amino acids. Germline V gene sequence: CDR1 MDHEN, CDR2 SYDVKM.

V and J are TRBV27 and TRBJ2-1, with TRBD1 matching 9 bases. Germline-derived CDR1 and CDR2 are MNHEY and SMNVEV (reference sequence). The CDR3 is made up of 15 amino acids. The V gene end was trimmed by 5 bases and the J gene end by 6 bases; junction bases not matched to a gene: 8. In DNA, the CDR3 is TGTGCCAGCAGTCAATTCGGGACAGGGTTCAATGAGCAGTTCTTC. Amino acids: CASSQFGTGFNEQFF.

The genes are TRBV5-4 and TRBJ2-5, with 8 bases aligning to TRBD2. J was trimmed by 9 bases and V by 5 bases; bases with no gene match: 12. Germline V gene sequence: CDR1 SGHNT, CDR2 YYREEE (reference sequence). The CDR3 is made up of 14 amino acids. The DNA for the CDR3 is TGTGCCAGCAGTTCCGGGACTAGGTCGCAGGCCCAGTACTTC. It encodes CASSSGTRSQAQYF.

The chain employs TRBV7-9 and TRBJ2-1; the D gene is possibly TRBD1 (5 bases). Germline CDR1 SEHNR, CDR2 FQNEAQ (reference sequence). V gave up 0 bases and J gave up 0 bases, with 12 bases separating them. The CDR3 sequence is 17 residues long. CDR3 region: CASSLAPTVPSYNEQFF. The CDR3 DNA is TGTGCCAGCAGCTTAGCGCCGACAGTCCCCTCCTACAATGAGCAGTTCTTC.

This clone was detected only once. The rearrangement joins TRBV27 to TRBJ2-7; D unclear. V was pared by 4 bases and J by 6 bases, with 25 bases between. The CDR3 consists of 17 residues. Germline V gene lookup returns CDR1 MNHEY and CDR2 SMNVEV (reference sequence). In nucleotides, the CDR3 is TGTGCCAGCAGTTCCTACACCGAGGTAGATTCTTGGCTCGAGCAGTACTTC. Protein product: CASSSYTEVDSWLEQYF.

The rearrangement uses TRBV19 and TRBJ1-2; D ambiguous. Germline assignment: CDR1 LNHDA and CDR2 SQIVND (reference sequence). The CDR3 has 15 residues. Trimming pared 5 bases from V and 3 bases from J, leaving 16 bases between. The CDR3 is CASSSAAGGDYGYTF. The CDR3 nucleotides are TGTGCCAGTAGTTCAGCGGCAGGTGGCGACTATGGCTACACCTTC.

The V gene is TRBV19, the J gene TRBJ1-5; D gene uncertain. Germline V lookup: CDR1 LNHDA, CDR2 SQIVND (reference sequence). The CDR3 spans 15 residues. Trimming pared 5 bases from V and 6 bases from J, leaving 17 bases between. For the CDR3, the DNA is TGTGCCAGTAGTCCGGCTGACTTGGTGGCTCAGCCCCAGCATTTT. It encodes CASSPADLVAQPQHF.